This T cell receptor beta chain was retrieved from a study of tumor and adjacent non-tumor tissue in lung cancer. To note about this clonotype: The conserved phenylalanine or tryptophan is not found at the CDR3 terminus, so this likely reflects a read error.

Three rounds of nested PCR, following a modified ARM-PCR protocol, produced the TCRbeta library. TCRdb re-called the multiplex PCR reads through MiXCR, storing one row per CDR3 protein. The repertoire holds approximately 120,000 distinct CDR3 sequences, with more than 60% as singletons. The template was RNA from unsorted bulk tissue. The CDR3 sequence is 14 residues long. Germline CDR1 reads SGHDN; CDR2 reads FVKESK. The sample was lung tumor tissue. V and J are TRBV14 and TRBJ1-6; D gene unclear. The TCR originated in a woman aged 55-70 years with non-small cell lung cancer. The CDR3 sequence: CVSSLIRKESPLHL. CDR3 nucleotides: TGTGTCAGCAGCCTTATTAGGAAGGAATCACCCCTCCACTTA.